These T cell receptor beta chains were read from a single sample in a study of T cells after posttransplantation cyclophosphamide. Only in-frame clones appear in the TCRdb table, and some are missing; sequencing was by immunoSEQ multiplex PCR. The data show more than 60,000 clones, with roughly 93% seen just once and about 3% held by the top ten. The sample taken for sequencing was PBMCs. The receptors stem from a woman between 25 and 40 years old in good health and a related stem cell transplant donor. The conserved cysteine and the conserved F or W are not part of the CDR3 here. D genes are given only for firm matches.

TRBV5-1	TRBD1	TRBJ1-2	ASSRGTVTYGYT
TRBV19	.	TRBJ2-6	ASSIGTGIGSGANVLT
TRBV9	.	TRBJ2-3	ASSSRPLDTQY
TRBV7-9	TRBD2	TRBJ2-1	ASSLGGGYRNEQF
TRBV2	.	TRBJ2-3	ASSEQGSPGDTQY
TRBV5-1	.	TRBJ1-1	ASSLDGPNRGAF
TRBV27	.	TRBJ2-5	ASSSPYQETQY
TRBV14	.	TRBJ2-5	ASSQLGGLTFQETQY
TRBV11-2	.	TRBJ2-7	ASSLTKVYEQY
TRBV6-5	.	TRBJ2-7	ASSYSPSRDTYEQY
TRBV14	.	TRBJ1-4	ASSQGWGAFEKLF
TRBV11-2	.	TRBJ1-1	ASSLHGNTEAF
TRBV9	TRBD1	TRBJ1-6	ASSAGQLLSPLH
TRBV11-2	TRBD1	TRBJ1-1	ASSPGQGANTEAF
TRBV30	TRBD2	TRBJ2-5	AGTKTGLAGIETQY
TRBV11-3	.	TRBJ2-1	ASSLGGRYNEQF
TRBV4-2	.	TRBJ1-1	ASSSRTAEVSEAF
TRBV7-9	.	TRBJ1-2	ASSLEGKYGNYGYT
TRBV6-1	.	TRBJ1-2	ASSEAAYGYT
TRBV11-2	.	TRBJ2-3	ASSQGGAGRTSTDTQY
TRBV4-3	TRBD2	TRBJ2-2	ASSHGLAGSTGELF
TRBV5-1	.	TRBJ2-3	ASSLGQLVADTQY
TRBV6-5	.	TRBJ2-5	ASSLMAVQETQY
TRBV25-1	.	TRBJ1-1	ASSRDPTVSEAF
TRBV30	TRBD1	TRBJ1-4	ASIFPGQGREKLF
TRBV25-1	TRBD2	TRBJ2-5	ASSRNLAGKGETQY
TRBV30	.	TRBJ2-3	AWGSQGGDTQY
TRBV15	.	TRBJ1-2	ATRKGQGWDYGYT